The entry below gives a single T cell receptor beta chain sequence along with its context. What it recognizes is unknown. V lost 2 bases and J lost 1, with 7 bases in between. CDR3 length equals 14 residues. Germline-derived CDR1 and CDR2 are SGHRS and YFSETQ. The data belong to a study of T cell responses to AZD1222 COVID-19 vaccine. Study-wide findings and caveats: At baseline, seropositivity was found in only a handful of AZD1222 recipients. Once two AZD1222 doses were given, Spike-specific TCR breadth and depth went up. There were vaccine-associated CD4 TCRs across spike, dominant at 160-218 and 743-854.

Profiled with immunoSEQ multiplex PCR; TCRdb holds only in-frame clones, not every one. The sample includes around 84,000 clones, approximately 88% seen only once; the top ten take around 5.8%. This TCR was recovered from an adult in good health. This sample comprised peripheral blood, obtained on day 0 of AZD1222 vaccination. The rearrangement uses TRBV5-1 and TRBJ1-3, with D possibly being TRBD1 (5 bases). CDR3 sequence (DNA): TGCGCCAGCAGCTTCGCAGGGTCTGGAAACACCATATATTTT. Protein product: CASSFAGSGNTIYF.